This T cell receptor beta chain was found in a study of blood T cell repertoires in COVID-19. Study details: Material from acute and convalescent COVID-19 was sourced from the United States, Italy and Spain. T cells, B-cell-depleted T cells, or PBMCs supplied cDNA or gDNA.

Original processing notes: It was from reference gene primer amplification that nucleated cell counts were estimated. Clones were read by immunoSEQ multiplex PCR, and TCRdb kept only the in-frame ones, dropping some. Clonal size and the V and J genes are those of that table, whereas D and trimming came from the DNA. The sample has about 180,000 clones; just under 80% are singletons. This CDR3 comprises 14 residues. CDR1 and CDR2 from the germline V gene are KGHSH and LQKENI. The ends were cut back, 2 bases at V and 4 bases at J, with 11 bases in the middle. V gene TRBV18 combines with J gene TRBJ1-1; D gene ambiguous. The sequencing input was peripheral blood. The receptor's source is a man between 65 and 79 years old with active or convalescent COVID-19. In DNA, the CDR3 is TGTGCCAGCTCACCAGTTTCGGGGAGCACTGAAGCTTTCTTT. It codes for CASSPVSGSTEAFF.